This T cell receptor beta chain stems from a study of technical replicates of blood from four donors. Profiling relied on immunoSEQ multiplex PCR, and the TCRdb table lists in-frame clones only, not all of them. The sample lists more than 70,000 clones; roughly 93% were seen once. After removal of 3 bases from V and 3 bases from J, the junction contained 6 bases not matched to a gene. Germline CDR1 and CDR2: SGHRS and YFSETQ. The CDR3 has 16 amino acids. The rearrangement joins TRBV5-1 to TRBJ2-7; 13 bases match TRBD2. Sequenced material: T cells isolated from PBMCs. The TCR was taken from a human donor in good health. Here the CDR3 reads CASSWGLAGIYYEQYF. CDR3 nucleotides: TGCGCCAGCAGCTGGGGACTAGCGGGGATATACTACGAGCAGTACTTC.